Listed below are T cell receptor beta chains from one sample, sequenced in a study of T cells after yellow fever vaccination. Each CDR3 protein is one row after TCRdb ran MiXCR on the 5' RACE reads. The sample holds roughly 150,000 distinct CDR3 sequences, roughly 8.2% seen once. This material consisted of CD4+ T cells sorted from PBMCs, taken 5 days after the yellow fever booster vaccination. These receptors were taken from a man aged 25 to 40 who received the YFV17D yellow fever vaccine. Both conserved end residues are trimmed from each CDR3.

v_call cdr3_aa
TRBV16 ASIYRLNTEAF
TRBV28 ASSSGSEYYGYT
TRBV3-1 ASSLPRETQY
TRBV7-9 ASSPRTGENYGYT
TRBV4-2 ASSQELNTPGLAGSNEQF
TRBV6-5 ASSYSASGAYEQY
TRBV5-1 ASSSRPSDTQY
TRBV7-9 ASSIALNREETQY
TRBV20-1 SAQDSAALLDTQY
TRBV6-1 ASSESWKNTDTQY